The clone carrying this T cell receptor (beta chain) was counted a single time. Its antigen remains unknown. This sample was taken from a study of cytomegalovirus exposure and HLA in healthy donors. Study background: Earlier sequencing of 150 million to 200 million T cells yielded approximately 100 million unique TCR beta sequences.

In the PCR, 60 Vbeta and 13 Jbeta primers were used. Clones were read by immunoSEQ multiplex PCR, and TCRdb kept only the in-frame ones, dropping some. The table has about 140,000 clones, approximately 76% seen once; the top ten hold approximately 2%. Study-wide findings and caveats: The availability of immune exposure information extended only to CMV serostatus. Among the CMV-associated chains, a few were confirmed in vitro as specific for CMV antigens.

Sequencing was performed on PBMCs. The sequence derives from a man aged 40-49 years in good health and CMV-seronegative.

CDR3 sequence reads: CSVTGGYEQYF. The CDR3 nucleotides are TGCAGCGTCACAGGGGGCTACGAGCAGTACTTC. The chain joins TRBV29-1 to TRBJ2-5; the match to TRBD1 covers 8 bases. The closer fit of TRBJ2-7 to the DNA end suggests the J call may be wrong. CDR1 and CDR2 from the germline V gene are SQVTM and ANQGSEA. This CDR3 region has 11 residues.